The 16 T cell receptor beta chains in this list originate from one sample, sequenced in a study of blood T cell repertoires in COVID-19 (TCRdb year 2020). The protocol used for the library was the immunoSEQ multiplex PCR assay. The table was pulled from immuneACCESS by TCRdb, which kept in-frame rearrangements only. Such tables lose some clones; where checked, under half of the loss comes from unresolved V genes, and the rest has no known cause. Present in this sample are 210,000 or so clones, under 90% of which were seen just once. About 4.8% of the sample rests with the top ten. The sequenced material came from peripheral blood. These receptors all come from a man aged 45 to 65 with acute or convalescent COVID-19.

The V and J genes are TRBV27 and TRBJ1-6, with D possibly TRBD1 on 6 matching bases. The CDR3 sequence is 13 residues long. CDR1 is MNHEY, CDR2 SMNVEV, per germline (reference sequence). The V end lost 6 bases, the J end lost 5 bases, and 8 bases lay between the germline ends. Here the CDR3 reads CASRDSHNSPLHF. In DNA form, the CDR3 reads TGTGCCAGCAGGGACAGCCATAATTCACCCCTCCACTTT.

This sequence joins TRBV2 and TRBJ1-1, with 7 bases aligning to TRBD1. The ends lost 6 bases at V and 1 base at J; junction bases unmatched: 2. In germline, CDR1 is SNHLY, CDR2 FYNNEI. The CDR3 has 13 residues. The CDR3 here is CASRTGRNTEAFF. The CDR3 DNA is TGTGCCAGCAGGACAGGGCGGAACACTGAAGCTTTCTTT.

The chain couples TRBV19 to TRBJ2-2, with TRBD1 as a possible D gene (6 bases). Germline CDR1 LNHDA, CDR2 SQIVND (reference sequence). The CDR3 contains 17 residues. Trimming cost V 8 bases and J 0 bases, with 19 bases left between them. The CDR3 coding sequence is TGTGCCAGTCGACAGGCAAGGCTCCCGACGAACACCGGGGAGCTGTTTTTT. It is translated as CASRQARLPTNTGELFF.

The V call is TRBV7-9, the J call TRBJ1-3; 7 bases are a match to TRBD1. Germline V gene data show CDR1 as SEHNR and CDR2 as FQNEAQ (reference sequence). With 4 bases clipped from V and 3 bases from J, the junction kept 9 bases outside the gene matches. The CDR3 runs to 16 residues. The CDR3 protein is CASSYRTGSYGNTIYF. The CDR3 DNA reads TGTGCCAGCAGCTATAGGACAGGTTCCTATGGAAACACCATATATTTT.

The rearrangement links TRBV6-5 to TRBJ1-2, with no clear D. Deletions cut 8 bases from V and 3 bases from J, with 13 bases between. This CDR3 is 13 amino acids long. Germline CDR1 reads MNHEY; CDR2 reads SVGAGI. The CDR3 DNA reads TGTGCCAGCGGGGAGAACGGATACTATGGCTACACCTTC. Translated, it gives CASGENGYYGYTF.

This chain joins TRBV7-8 and TRBJ2-7, with TRBD1 identical over 10 bases. The germline CDR1 and CDR2 sequences are SGHVS and FQNEAQ. The V and J ends lost 5 bases and 9 bases, in that order; junction bases with no gene match: 19. The CDR3 sequence is 17 residues long. The CDR3 DNA follows: TGTGCCAGCAGCCTTTCATGGCCGGGACAGGGGAATACAGTGCAGTACTTC. Translation gives CASSLSWPGQGNTVQYF.

The chain is built from TRBV23-1 and TRBJ1-4; TRBD1 is a possible D gene (5 bases). TRBV23-1 belongs to the ORF category, with a function that is uncertain. Trimming took off 5 bases at V and 1 base at J, with 23 bases between the two ends. CDR3 length: 19 amino acids. The CDR3 is CASSYLGGSQSQTNEKLFF. The CDR3 DNA follows: TGCGCCAGCAGTTATTTGGGGGGGTCTCAATCTCAAACTAATGAAAAACTGTTTTTT.

The rearrangement links TRBV30 to TRBJ1-2; D remains ambiguous. CDR3 length: 14 residues. In germline, CDR1 is GTSNPN, CDR2 SVGIG (reference sequence). Deletions cut 1 base from V and 3 bases from J, with 12 bases between. CDR3 in amino acids: CAWSGLNPYYGYTF. The CDR3 DNA reads TGTGCCTGGAGTGGACTAAACCCGTACTATGGCTACACCTTC. Full variable domain (missing parts from reference TRBV30 and TRBJ1-2): SQTIHQWPATLVQPVGSPLSLECTVEGTSNPNLYWYRQAAGRGLQLLFYSVGIGQISSEVPQNLSASRPQDRQFILSSKKLLLSDSGFYLCAWSGLNPYYGYTFGSGTRLTVV.

The chain carries TRBV3-1 (or the pseudogene TRBV3-2) and TRBJ2-7, with D tentatively TRBD1 (6 bases). CDR1 LGHDT and CDR2 YNNKEL come from the germline V gene (reference sequence). The V and J ends lost 5 bases and 3 bases respectively, with 8 bases between them. The CDR3 runs 12 residues. The CDR3 region has the DNA TGTGCCAGCAGCGAACAGGGCTACGAGCAGTACTTC. Protein: CASSEQGYEQYF.

This sequence joins TRBV12-2 and TRBJ1-1; whether TRBD1, the table's D call, matches the DNA was not checked. TRBV12-2 is a known pseudogene. This CDR3 is 14 amino acids long. The CDR3 here is CASRGGTGHTEAFF. The CDR3 coding sequence is TGTGCAAGTCGCGGAGGGACAGGGCACACTGAAGCTTTCTTT.

The chain is built from TRBV5-1 and TRBJ1-1, with no clear D. V was clipped by 4 bases and J by 4 bases, with 14 bases between them. Germline V CDR1 and CDR2: SGHRS, YFSETQ. The CDR3 covers 14 residues. CDR3 protein: CASSPGGGSTEAFF. The CDR3 nucleotides are TGCGCCAGCAGCCCCGGCGGCGGAAGCACTGAAGCTTTCTTT.

V is TRBV5-6 and J is TRBJ1-4; D remains unclear. The CDR3 is 16 residues long. Trimming took 0 bases from V and 0 from J, leaving 9 bases between them. Germline V gene sequence: CDR1 SGHDT, CDR2 YYEEEE. CDR3 nucleotides: TGTGCCAGCAGCTTGGGTTTGGCCTCAACTAATGAAAAACTGTTTTTT. This translates into CASSLGLASTNEKLFF. The entire variable domain, with the rest obtained from reference TRBV5-6 and TRBJ1-4, is as follows: DAGVTQSPTHLIKTRGQQVTLRCSPKSGHDTVSWYQQALGQGPQFIFQYYEEEERQRGNFPDRFSGHQFPNYSSELNVNALLLGDSALYLCASSLGLASTNEKLFFGSGTQLSVL.

The chain combines TRBV19 with TRBJ1-5; D is undetermined. Trimming removed 3 bases at V and 7 bases at J, with 10 bases between. This CDR3 region has 13 residues. Germline-derived CDR1 and CDR2 are LNHDA and SQIVND (reference sequence). CDR3 sequence (DNA): TGTGCCAGTAGTATCGGCGAGAGGCAGCCCCAGCATTTT. It is translated as CASSIGERQPQHF. Drawing the rest from reference TRBV19 and TRBJ1-5, the complete variable domain is DGGITQSPKYLFRKEGQNVTLSCEQNLNHDAMYWYRQDPGQGLRLIYYSQIVNDFQKGDIAEGYSVSREKKESFPLTVTSAQKNPTAFYLCASSIGERQPQHFGDGTRLSIL.

This chain connects TRBV19 to TRBJ1-5; 9 bases align to TRBD1. After removal of 4 bases from V and 6 bases from J, the junction contained 7 bases not matched to a gene. The CDR3 totals 15 residues. CDR1 and CDR2 from the germline V gene are LNHDA and SQIVND (reference sequence). The CDR3 DNA reads TGTGCCAGTAGTACCAACACAGGGGGCAGTCAGCCCCAGCATTTT. This translates into CASSTNTGGSQPQHF. Supplemented by reference TRBV19 and TRBJ1-5, the full variable domain reads DGGITQSPKYLFRKEGQNVTLSCEQNLNHDAMYWYRQDPGQGLRLIYYSQIVNDFQKGDIAEGYSVSREKKESFPLTVTSAQKNPTAFYLCASSTNTGGSQPQHFGDGTRLSIL.

V is TRBV29-1 and J is TRBJ1-2; D gene ambiguous. The CDR3 sequence is 13 residues long. Trimming shortened V by 5 bases and J by 1 base, and 11 bases separated the two germline ends. Germline assignment: CDR1 SQVTM and CDR2 ANQGSEA. CDR3 nucleotide sequence: TGCAGCGTTCCCGTGGAGGTTAACTATGGCTACACCTTC. It encodes CSVPVEVNYGYTF.

The count of this clone is one. The chain is built from TRBV29-1 and TRBJ2-5, with 9 bases that match TRBD2. Germline V lookup: CDR1 SQVTM, CDR2 ANQGSEA. Losses at the gene ends were 1 base for V and 5 bases for J; bases not matched to a gene: 20. The CDR3 extends over 19 amino acids. CDR3 in DNA: TGCAGCGTTGAAGTTTTGGGGCGTTCGGGACTAGCAGCCGCGGAGACCCAGTACTTC. Its protein product is CSVEVLGRSGLAAAETQYF. The entire variable domain, with the rest obtained from reference TRBV29-1 and TRBJ2-5, is as follows: SAVISQKPSRDICQRGTSLTIQCQVDSQVTMMFWYRQQPGQSLTLIATANQGSEATYESGFVIDKFPISRPNLTFSTLTVSNMSPEDSSIYLCSVEVLGRSGLAAAETQYFGPGTRLLVL.